The 25 T cell receptor beta chains reported below all come from one sample, sequenced in a study of T cells in localized non-small cell lung cancer. Method: immunoSEQ multiplex PCR; TCRdb's copy keeps in-frame clones and lacks some. The sample consists of 50,000 to 60,000 clones, over 70% of them appearing once. Material: PBMCs, obtained before any cancer treatment. The receptors come from a woman aged 35 to 75 with stage II lung adenocarcinoma.

The chain uses TRBV18 and TRBJ1-4, with 10 bases lining up with TRBD1. The CDR3 has 16 amino acids. Trimming cost V 0 bases and J 10 bases; bases outside gene matches: 8. Looked up from germline, CDR1 is KGHSH and CDR2 is LQKENI. The CDR3 spells CASSPPAGTGESKLFF. Written as DNA, the CDR3 is TGTGCCAGCTCACCACCTGCCGGGACAGGGGAGTCAAAACTGTTTTTT.

This clone came up a few times. The CDR3 DNA follows: TGTGCCAGCAGCTTGGCCTCCGACGATGGCTACACCTTC. Translated: CASSLASDDGYTF. The chain recombines TRBV5-4 with TRBJ1-2; D unresolved. The CDR3 runs 13 residues. Looked up from germline, CDR1 is SGHNT and CDR2 is YYREEE (reference sequence). V lost 0 bases, J lost 6 bases, and 9 bases lay in between. The whole variable domain, remainder taken from reference TRBV5-4 and TRBJ1-2, is ETGVTQSPTHLIKTRGQQVTLRCSSQSGHNTVSWYQQALGQGPQFIFQYYREEENGRGNFPPRFSGLQFPNYSSELNVNALELDDSALYLCASSLASDDGYTFGSGTRLTVV.

The genes are TRBV6-6 and TRBJ1-1, with a tentative D call TRBD1 (5 bases). The germline V gene encodes CDR1 MNHNY and CDR2 SVGAGI (reference sequence). This CDR3 is 13 amino acids long. Trimming removed 7 bases from V and 2 bases from J, with 11 bases in between. The CDR3 is CASTYGGNTEAFF. The CDR3 region has the DNA TGTGCCAGCACCTACGGGGGAAACACTGAAGCTTTCTTT.

The V and J genes are TRBV5-8 and TRBJ1-6; D remains ambiguous. Germline-derived CDR1 and CDR2 are SGHTS and YDEGEE. This CDR3 contains 12 residues. The V and J ends lost 3 bases and 10 bases respectively, with 8 bases between them. CDR3 residues: CASSSAFSPLHF. CDR3 bases: TGTGCCAGCAGCTCGGCCTTCTCACCCCTCCACTTT. The whole variable domain, filled in from reference TRBV5-8 and TRBJ1-6, reads EAGVTQSPTHLIKTRGQQATLRCSPISGHTSVYWYQQALGLGLQFLLWYDEGEERNRGNFPPRFSGRQFPNYSSELNVNALELEDSALYLCASSSAFSPLHFGNGTRLTVT.

The V gene is TRBV28, the J gene TRBJ1-2; D ambiguous. The V end lost 2 bases, the J end lost 4 bases, and 11 bases lay between the germline ends. Germline V CDR1 and CDR2: MDHEN, SYDVKM. The CDR3 is 14 amino acids. The chain's CDR3 is CASSLTAYFYGYTF. In DNA form, the CDR3 reads TGTGCCAGCAGTTTAACAGCCTACTTCTATGGCTACACCTTC.

This clone came up once. The rearrangement joins TRBV2 to TRBJ2-1; perhaps TRBD2 as D (6 bases). The germline gives CDR1 SNHLY, CDR2 FYNNEI. There are 14 residues in the CDR3. V lost 8 bases and J 0 bases, leaving 11 bases between the germline ends. In nucleotides, the CDR3 is TGTGCCAGCCGTGGGGAGGACTCCTACAATGAGCAGTTCTTC. Translation gives CASRGEDSYNEQFF.

This rearrangement joins TRBV29-1 to TRBJ2-5; D is possibly TRBD2 (6 bases). Germline V gives CDR1 SQVTM, CDR2 ANQGSEA. The CDR3 is 13 residues long. The ends were cut back, 4 bases at V and 5 bases at J, with 14 bases in the middle. The DNA of the CDR3 is TGCAGCGTTGTTCCTCCCGCGGGGGAGACCCAGTACTTC. This gives the protein CSVVPPAGETQYF.

The rearrangement links TRBV6-1 to TRBJ2-1; TRBD2 matches at 7 bases. CDR1 and CDR2 (germline): MNHNS, SASEGT. The CDR3 runs 16 residues. The ends lost 2 bases at V and 1 base at J; junction bases unmatched: 5. The CDR3 DNA follows: TGTGCCAGCAGTGAAAGGCGCGGGGGTTCCTACAATGAGCAGTTCTTC. Encoded protein: CASSERRGGSYNEQFF.

The rearrangement links TRBV5-1 to TRBJ2-1; D is uncertain. The CDR3 covers 12 residues. Trimming left V 1 base short and J 7 bases short, with 6 bases between. CDR1 SGHRS and CDR2 YFSETQ come from the germline V gene. The CDR3 DNA sequence: TGCGCCAGCAGCTTGAAGAGGAATGAGCAGTTCTTC. Translation gives CASSLKRNEQFF.

The rearrangement uses TRBV6-6 and TRBJ2-2; no clear D. The V gene's germline CDR1 is MNHNY and CDR2 SVGAGI (reference sequence). V was pared by 3 bases and J by 5 bases, with 10 bases between. CDR3 size: 14 residues. DNA for the CDR3: TGTGCCAGCAGTTATAGAAGCGCGACCGGGGAGCTGTTTTTT. It translates to CASSYRSATGELFF.

The rearrangement joins TRBV7-2 to TRBJ1-6; TRBD1 might be the D (5 bases). The CDR3 loop spans 14 amino acids. Deletions cut 5 bases from V and 7 bases from J, with 12 bases between. Germline assignment: CDR1 SGHTA and CDR2 FQGNSA. The CDR3, as DNA: TGTGCCAGCAGCCCCAGGGACGGCAATTCACCCCTCCACTTT. This translates into CASSPRDGNSPLHF.

The J gene is TRBJ2-5, the V gene TRBV27, with D tentatively TRBD1 or TRBD2 (5 bases each). The CDR3 length is 12 residues. Trimming cost V 7 bases and J 5 bases, with 11 bases left between them. CDR1 is MNHEY and CDR2 is SMNVEV in the germline V gene (reference sequence). CDR3 loop: CASKGWGETQYF. CDR3 coding DNA: TGTGCCAGCAAGGGGTGGGGGGAGACCCAGTACTTC.

As concerns this clone: Different DNA sequences within this sample yield the same CDR3. CDR3 nucleotide sequence: TGTGCCAGCAGCGCTACCCAGGGGATTCCCCTCCAAGGCTACACCTTC. Translating gives CASSATQGIPLQGYTF. The chain is built from TRBV9 and TRBJ1-2, with D tentatively TRBD1 (6 bases). V was trimmed by 3 bases and J by 8 bases, leaving 23 bases between them. The CDR3 contains 16 residues. Germline values: CDR1 SGDLS, CDR2 YYNGEE. The full variable domain, in which reference TRBV9 and TRBJ1-2 provide the parts outside the CDR3, is DSGVTQTPKHLITATGQRVTLRCSPRSGDLSVYWYQQSLDQGLQFLIQYYNGEERAKGNILERFSAQQFPDLHSELNLSSLELGDSALYFCASSATQGIPLQGYTFGSGTRLTVV.

The chain links TRBV7-2 to TRBJ2-1; TRBD1 aligns across 8 bases. J lost 1 base, V lost 5 bases, and 4 bases had no gene match. CDR1 and CDR2 from the germline V gene are SGHTA and FQGNSA. The CDR3 is 15 amino acids. The CDR3 coding sequence is TGTGCCAGCAGCCCCGGGGACAGGTCCTACAATGAGCAGTTCTTC. Amino acids: CASSPGDRSYNEQFF.

Remarks on this clone: Other DNA variants within this sample encode the same CDR3. The gene calls are TRBV5-1 and TRBJ1-1; D gene uncertain. This CDR3 region has 14 residues. Germline V gene data show CDR1 as SGHRS and CDR2 as YFSETQ. V lost 5 bases, J lost 2 bases, and 13 bases lay in between. Written as DNA, the CDR3 is TGCGCCAGCAGTCGGACCGGGAGCAACACTGAAGCTTTCTTT. Translated: CASSRTGSNTEAFF.

The genes are TRBV18 and TRBJ1-1, with D unclear. Trimming pared 5 bases from V and 6 bases from J, leaving 16 bases between. The CDR3 contains 14 residues. Germline CDR1 and CDR2: KGHSH and LQKENI. This CDR3 reads CASSYTTWLAEAFF. In DNA form, the CDR3 reads TGTGCCAGCTCATACACAACCTGGTTGGCTGAAGCTTTCTTT.

The rearrangement links TRBV19 to TRBJ1-1, with D maybe TRBD1 (5 bases). Trimming pared 3 bases from V and 1 base from J, leaving 12 bases between. The CDR3 spans 15 residues. CDR1 is LNHDA, CDR2 SQIVND, per germline (reference sequence). The CDR3 region has the DNA TGTGCCAGTAGTATTATGGCCGGGGCGAACACTGAAGCTTTCTTT. Translating gives CASSIMAGANTEAFF. Using reference TRBV19 and TRBJ1-1 for the parts outside the CDR3, the full variable domain is DGGITQSPKYLFRKEGQNVTLSCEQNLNHDAMYWYRQDPGQGLRLIYYSQIVNDFQKGDIAEGYSVSREKKESFPLTVTSAQKNPTAFYLCASSIMAGANTEAFFGQGTRLTVV.

The chain carries TRBV6-5 and TRBJ1-1; D may be TRBD1 (6 bases). Germline V gene data show CDR1 as MNHEY and CDR2 as SVGAGI. Trimming left V 4 bases short and J 6 bases short, with 12 bases between. CDR3 length: 13 residues. The CDR3 DNA reads TGTGCCAGCAGTTCCTTTGGGGGGCCTGAAGCTTTCTTT. Its translation: CASSSFGGPEAFF.

This clone is medium-sized within its sample. The J gene is TRBJ1-5, the V gene TRBV7-3; no clear D gene. Germline-derived CDR1 and CDR2 are SGHTA and FQGTGA. The CDR3 contains 13 residues. Trimming shortened V by 5 bases and J by 0 bases, and 5 bases separated the two germline ends. The DNA for the CDR3 is TGTGCCAGCAGCCAAGATAGCAATCAGCCCCAGCATTTT. It translates to CASSQDSNQPQHF.

This chain uses TRBV28 with TRBJ2-7, with a tentative D call TRBD1 (5 bases). The V gene's germline CDR1 is MDHEN and CDR2 SYDVKM. Trimming took 3 bases from V and 4 from J, leaving 7 bases between them. The CDR3 spans 12 residues. The CDR3 nucleotides read TGTGCCAGCAGTTTTTACAGGTACGAGCAGTACTTC. This translates into CASSFYRYEQYF. Variable domain in full (rest from reference TRBV28 and TRBJ2-7): DVKVTQSSRYLVKRTGEKVFLECVQDMDHENMFWYRQDPGLGLRLIYFSYDVKMKEKGDIPEGYSVSREKKERFSLILESASTNQTSMYLCASSFYRYEQYFGPGTRLTVT.

The V gene is TRBV6-1, the J gene TRBJ2-5; either TRBD1 or TRBD2 may fit D (7 bases each). In germline, CDR1 is MNHNS, CDR2 SASEGT. V lost 3 bases to trimming and J lost 5 bases, with 10 bases between them. The CDR3 length is 13 residues. The CDR3 DNA reads TGTGCCAGCAGTGAGCAGGGGGGGGAGACCCAGTACTTC. Translated, it gives CASSEQGGETQYF.

The V gene is TRBV29-1, the J gene TRBJ1-1; 8 bases agree with TRBD1. The CDR3 contains 13 residues. The germline gives CDR1 SQVTM, CDR2 ANQGSEA. CDR3 amino acids: CTVGQGARTEAFF. The CDR3 DNA reads as TGCACCGTGGGCCAGGGGGCGCGTACTGAAGCTTTCTTT.

This sequence joins TRBV18 and TRBJ2-5; D uncertain. The germline V gene has CDR1 KGHSH and CDR2 LQKENI. The V and J ends lost 1 base and 1 base respectively, with 7 bases between them. There are 14 residues in the CDR3. The CDR3 nucleotides are TGTGCCAGCTCACCACGGACGGCCCAAGAGACCCAGTACTTC. Translating it yields CASSPRTAQETQYF.

The chain joins TRBV2 to TRBJ2-3, with TRBD2 matching 7 bases. The trim removed 3 bases at V and 10 bases at J, leaving 7 bases unmatched. The length of the CDR3 is 13 residues. Germline CDR1 SNHLY, CDR2 FYNNEI. CDR3 DNA: TGTGCCAGCAGTGATCGGGGGGAAACGGCGCAGTATTTT. It translates to CASSDRGETAQYF. The full variable domain, its missing parts supplied by reference TRBV2 and TRBJ2-3, is EPEVTQTPSHQVTQMGQEVILRCVPISNHLYFYWYRQILGQKVEFLVSFYNNEISEKSEIFDDQFSVERPDGSNFTLKIRSTKLEDSAMYFCASSDRGETAQYFGPGTRLTVL.

V usage is TRBV4-1 and J usage is TRBJ2-3; the match to TRBD1 covers 11 bases. With 0 bases clipped from V and 4 bases from J, the junction kept 3 bases outside the gene matches. Germline V CDR1 and CDR2: MGHRA, YSYEKL. This CDR3 spans 16 amino acids. For the CDR3, the DNA is TGCGCCAGCAGCCAAGAGGGACAGGGGGGGGCAGATACGCAGTATTTT. Its protein is CASSQEGQGGADTQYF.